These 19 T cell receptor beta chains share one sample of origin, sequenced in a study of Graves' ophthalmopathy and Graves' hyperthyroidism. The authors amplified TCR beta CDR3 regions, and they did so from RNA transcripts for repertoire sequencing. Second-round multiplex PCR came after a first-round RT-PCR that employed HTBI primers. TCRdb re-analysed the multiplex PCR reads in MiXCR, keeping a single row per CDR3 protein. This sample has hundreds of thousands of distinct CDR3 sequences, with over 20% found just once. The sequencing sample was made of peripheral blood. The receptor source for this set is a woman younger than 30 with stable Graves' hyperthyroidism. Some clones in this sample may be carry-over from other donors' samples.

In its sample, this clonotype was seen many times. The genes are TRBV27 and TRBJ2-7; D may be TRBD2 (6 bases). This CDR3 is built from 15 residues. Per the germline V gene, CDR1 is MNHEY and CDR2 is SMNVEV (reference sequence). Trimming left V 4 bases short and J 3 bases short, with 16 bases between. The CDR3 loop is CASSSWGDLGYEQYF. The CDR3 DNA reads TGTGCCAGCAGTTCGTGGGGGGACTTAGGCTACGAGCAGTACTTC.

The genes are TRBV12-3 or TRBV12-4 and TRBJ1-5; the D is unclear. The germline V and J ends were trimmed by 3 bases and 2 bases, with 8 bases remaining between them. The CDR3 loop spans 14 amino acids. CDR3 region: CASSLSRGNQPQHF. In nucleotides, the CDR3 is TGTGCCAGCAGTTTGAGTCGGGGCAATCAGCCCCAGCATTTT.

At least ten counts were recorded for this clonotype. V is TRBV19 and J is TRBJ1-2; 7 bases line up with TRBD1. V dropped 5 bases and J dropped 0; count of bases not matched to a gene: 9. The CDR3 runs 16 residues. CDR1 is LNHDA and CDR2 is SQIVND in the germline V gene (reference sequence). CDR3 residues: CASSPKRTGANYGYTF. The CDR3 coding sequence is TGTGCCAGTAGTCCGAAGCGGACAGGAGCTAACTATGGCTACACCTTC.

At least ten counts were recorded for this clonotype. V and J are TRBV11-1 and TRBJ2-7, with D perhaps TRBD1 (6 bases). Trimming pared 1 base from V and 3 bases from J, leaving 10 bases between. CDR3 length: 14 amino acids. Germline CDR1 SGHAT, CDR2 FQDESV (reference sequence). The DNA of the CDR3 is TGTGCCAGCAGCTTAGACCAGGGGATCTACGAGCAGTACTTC. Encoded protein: CASSLDQGIYEQYF. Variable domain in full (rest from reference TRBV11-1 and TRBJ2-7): EAEVAQSPRYKITEKSQAVAFWCDPISGHATLYWYRQILGQGPELLVQFQDESVVDDSQLPKDRFSAERLKGVDSTLKIQPAELGDSAMYLCASSLDQGIYEQYFGPGTRLTVT.

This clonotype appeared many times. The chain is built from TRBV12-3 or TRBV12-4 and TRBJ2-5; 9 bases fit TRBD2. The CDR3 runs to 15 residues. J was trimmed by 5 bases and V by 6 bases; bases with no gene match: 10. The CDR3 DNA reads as TGTGCCAGCAGCTGGGGCGGGGGGGGACGGGAGACCCAGTACTTC. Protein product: CASSWGGGGRETQYF.

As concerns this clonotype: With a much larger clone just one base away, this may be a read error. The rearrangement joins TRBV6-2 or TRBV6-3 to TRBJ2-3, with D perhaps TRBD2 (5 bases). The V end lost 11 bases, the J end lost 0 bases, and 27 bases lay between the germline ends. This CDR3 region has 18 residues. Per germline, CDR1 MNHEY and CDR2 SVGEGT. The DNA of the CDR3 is TGTGCCCGCACCTCCGGAGGTAGCGAACTCTCTAGCACAGATACGCAGTATTTT. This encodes CARTSGGSELSSTDTQYF.

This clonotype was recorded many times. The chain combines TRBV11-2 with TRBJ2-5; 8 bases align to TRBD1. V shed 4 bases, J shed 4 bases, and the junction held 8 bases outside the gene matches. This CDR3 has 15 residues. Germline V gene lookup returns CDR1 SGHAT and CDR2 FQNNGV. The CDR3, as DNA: TGTGCCAGCAGCTCCGGAGACAGGGGAGTAGAGACCCAGTACTTC. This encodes CASSSGDRGVETQYF.

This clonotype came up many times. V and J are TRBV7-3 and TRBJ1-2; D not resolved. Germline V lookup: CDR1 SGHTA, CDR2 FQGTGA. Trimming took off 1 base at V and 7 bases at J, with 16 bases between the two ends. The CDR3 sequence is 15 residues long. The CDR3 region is CASSLNHPRLGGYTF. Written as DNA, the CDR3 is TGTGCCAGCAGCTTAAATCATCCCAGACTGGGTGGCTACACCTTC.

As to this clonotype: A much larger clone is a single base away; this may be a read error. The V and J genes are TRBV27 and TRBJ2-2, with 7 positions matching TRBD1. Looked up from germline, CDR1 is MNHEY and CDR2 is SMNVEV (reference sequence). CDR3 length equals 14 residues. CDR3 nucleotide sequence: TGTGCCAGCGGGGAAGACAGGGACACCGGGGAGCTGTGTTTT. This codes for CASGEDRDTGELCF.

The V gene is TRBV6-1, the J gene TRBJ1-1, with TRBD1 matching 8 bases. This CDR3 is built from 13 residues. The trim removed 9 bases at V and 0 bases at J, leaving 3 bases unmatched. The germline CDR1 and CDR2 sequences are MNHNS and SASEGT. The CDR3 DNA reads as TGTGCCAGTATGACAGGGGTGAACACTGAAGCTTTCTTT. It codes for CASMTGVNTEAFF.

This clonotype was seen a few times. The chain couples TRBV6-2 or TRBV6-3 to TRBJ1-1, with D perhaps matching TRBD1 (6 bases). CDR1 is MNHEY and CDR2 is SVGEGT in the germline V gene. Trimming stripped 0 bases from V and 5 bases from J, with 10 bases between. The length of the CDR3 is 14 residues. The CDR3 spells CASSYSKRGTEAFF. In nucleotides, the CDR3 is TGTGCCAGCAGTTACTCGAAGAGGGGGACTGAAGCTTTCTTT.

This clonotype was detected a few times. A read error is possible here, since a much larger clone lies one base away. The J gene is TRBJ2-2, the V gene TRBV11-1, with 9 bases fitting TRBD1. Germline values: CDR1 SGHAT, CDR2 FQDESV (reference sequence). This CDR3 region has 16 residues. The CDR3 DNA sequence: TGTGCCAGCATCTTATGGACAGGGGCGATCACCGGGGAGCTGTTTTTT. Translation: CASILWTGAITGELFF.

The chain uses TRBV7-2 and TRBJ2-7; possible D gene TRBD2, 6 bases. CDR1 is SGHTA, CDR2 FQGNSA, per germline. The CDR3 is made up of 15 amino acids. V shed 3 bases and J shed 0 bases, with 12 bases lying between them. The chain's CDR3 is CASSFYAGPSYEQYF. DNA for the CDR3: TGTGCCAGCAGCTTTTACGCGGGGCCCTCCTACGAGCAGTACTTC. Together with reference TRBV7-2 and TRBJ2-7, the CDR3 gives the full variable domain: GAGVSQSPSNKVTEKGKDVELRCDPISGHTALYWYRQSLGQGLEFLIYFQGNSAPDKSGLPSDRFSAERTGGSVSTLTIQRTQQEDSAVYLCASSFYAGPSYEQYFGPGTRLTVT.

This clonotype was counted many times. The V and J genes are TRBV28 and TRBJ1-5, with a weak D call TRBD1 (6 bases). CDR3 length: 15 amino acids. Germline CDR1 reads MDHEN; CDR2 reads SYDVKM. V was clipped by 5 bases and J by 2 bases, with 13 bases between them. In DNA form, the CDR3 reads TGTGCCAGCAGTCTCCGACAGGCCGGCAATCAGCCCCAGCATTTT. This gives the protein CASSLRQAGNQPQHF.

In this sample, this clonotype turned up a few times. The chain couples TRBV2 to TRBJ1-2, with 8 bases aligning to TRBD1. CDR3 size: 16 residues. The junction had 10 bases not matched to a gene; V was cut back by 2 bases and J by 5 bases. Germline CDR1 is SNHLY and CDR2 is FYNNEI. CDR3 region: CASSELLGTGPYGYTF. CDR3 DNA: TGTGCCAGCAGTGAATTGCTGGGGACAGGACCTTATGGCTACACCTTC.

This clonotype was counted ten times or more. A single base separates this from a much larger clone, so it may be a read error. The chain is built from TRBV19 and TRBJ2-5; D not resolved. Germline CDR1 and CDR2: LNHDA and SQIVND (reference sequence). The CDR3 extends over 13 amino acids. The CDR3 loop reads CASKGRLQETQHF. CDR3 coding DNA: TGTGCCAGTAAAGGACGGCTACAAGAGACCCAGCACTTC.

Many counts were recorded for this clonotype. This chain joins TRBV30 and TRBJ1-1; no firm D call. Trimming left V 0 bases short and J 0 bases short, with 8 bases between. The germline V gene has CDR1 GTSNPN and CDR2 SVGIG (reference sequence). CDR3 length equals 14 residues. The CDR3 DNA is TGTGCCTGGAGTGTACATAGGTTGAACACTGAAGCTTTCTTT. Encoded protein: CAWSVHRLNTEAFF. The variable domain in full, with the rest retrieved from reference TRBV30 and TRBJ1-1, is SQTIHQWPATLVQPVGSPLSLECTVEGTSNPNLYWYRQAAGRGLQLLFYSVGIGQISSEVPQNLSASRPQDRQFILSSKKLLLSDSGFYLCAWSVHRLNTEAFFGQGTRLTVV.

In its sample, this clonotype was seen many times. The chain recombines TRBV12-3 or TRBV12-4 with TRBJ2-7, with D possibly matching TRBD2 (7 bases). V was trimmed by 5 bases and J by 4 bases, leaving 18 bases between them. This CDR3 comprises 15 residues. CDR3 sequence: CASSPTGGSIYEQYF. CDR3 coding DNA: TGTGCCAGCAGTCCCACGGGGGGCAGCATTTACGAGCAGTACTTC.

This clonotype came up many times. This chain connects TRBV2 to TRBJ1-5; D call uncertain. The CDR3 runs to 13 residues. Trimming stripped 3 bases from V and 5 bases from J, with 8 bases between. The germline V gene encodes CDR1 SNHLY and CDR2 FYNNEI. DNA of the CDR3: TGTGCCAGCAGTGATAGGGAGGATCAGCCCCAGCATTTT. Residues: CASSDREDQPQHF. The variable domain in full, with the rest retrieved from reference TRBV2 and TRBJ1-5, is EPEVTQTPSHQVTQMGQEVILRCVPISNHLYFYWYRQILGQKVEFLVSFYNNEISEKSEIFDDQFSVERPDGSNFTLKIRSTKLEDSAMYFCASSDREDQPQHFGDGTRLSIL.